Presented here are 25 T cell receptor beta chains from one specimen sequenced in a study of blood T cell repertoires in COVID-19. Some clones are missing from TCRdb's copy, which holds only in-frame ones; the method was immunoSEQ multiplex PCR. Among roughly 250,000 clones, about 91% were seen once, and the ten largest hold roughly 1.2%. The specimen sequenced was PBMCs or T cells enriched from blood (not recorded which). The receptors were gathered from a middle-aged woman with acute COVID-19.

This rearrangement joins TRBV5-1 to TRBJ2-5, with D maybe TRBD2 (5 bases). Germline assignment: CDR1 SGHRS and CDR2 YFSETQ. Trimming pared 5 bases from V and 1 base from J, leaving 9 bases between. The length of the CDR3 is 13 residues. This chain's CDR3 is CASSSGVQETQYF. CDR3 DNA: TGCGCCAGCAGTTCCGGGGTCCAAGAGACCCAGTACTTC. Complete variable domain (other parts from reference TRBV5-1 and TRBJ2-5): KAGVTQTPRYLIKTRGQQVTLSCSPISGHRSVSWYQQTPGQGLQFLFEYFSETQRNKGNFPGRFSGRQFSNSRSEMNVSTLELGDSALYLCASSSGVQETQYFGPGTRLLVL.

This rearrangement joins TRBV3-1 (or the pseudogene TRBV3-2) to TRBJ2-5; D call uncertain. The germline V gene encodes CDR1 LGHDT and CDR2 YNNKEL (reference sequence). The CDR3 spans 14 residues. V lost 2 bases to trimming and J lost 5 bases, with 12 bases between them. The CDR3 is CASSQNGPRETQYF. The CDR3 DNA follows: TGTGCCAGCAGCCAAAACGGTCCTCGTGAGACCCAGTACTTC.

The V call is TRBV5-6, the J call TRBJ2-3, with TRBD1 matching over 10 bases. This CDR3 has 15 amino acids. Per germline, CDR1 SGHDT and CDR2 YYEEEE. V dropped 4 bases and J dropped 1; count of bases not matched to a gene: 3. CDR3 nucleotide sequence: TGTGCCAGCAGCAGGGACAGGGGAGGCACAGATACGCAGTATTTT. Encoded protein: CASSRDRGGTDTQYF.

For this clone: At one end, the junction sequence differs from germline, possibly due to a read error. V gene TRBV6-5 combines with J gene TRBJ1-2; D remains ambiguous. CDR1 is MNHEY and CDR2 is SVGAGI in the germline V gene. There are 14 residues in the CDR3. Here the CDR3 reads CASSDSGGLYGYTF. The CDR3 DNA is TGTGCCAGCAGTGACTCGGGAGGCCTCTATGGCTACACCTTC.

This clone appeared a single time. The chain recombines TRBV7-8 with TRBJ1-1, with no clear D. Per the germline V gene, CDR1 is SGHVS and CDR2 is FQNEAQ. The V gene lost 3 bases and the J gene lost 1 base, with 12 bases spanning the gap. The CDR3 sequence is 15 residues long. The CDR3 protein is CASSFTPEGNTEAFF. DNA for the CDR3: TGTGCCAGCAGCTTTACCCCCGAGGGGAACACTGAAGCTTTCTTT.

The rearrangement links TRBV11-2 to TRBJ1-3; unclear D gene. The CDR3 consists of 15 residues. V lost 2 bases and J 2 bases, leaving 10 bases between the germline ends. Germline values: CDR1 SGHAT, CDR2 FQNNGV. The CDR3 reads CASSLLGHTGNTIYF. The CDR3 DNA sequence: TGTGCCAGCAGCTTACTAGGCCATACTGGAAACACCATATATTTT.

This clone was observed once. The CDR3 is CASSPRGTGSEKLFF. Written as DNA, the CDR3 is TGTGCCAGCAGCCCTCGTGGGACAGGGAGTGAAAAACTGTTTTTT. The chain has TRBV7-6 and TRBJ1-4, with 9 nucleotides matching TRBD1. CDR1 and CDR2 from the germline V gene are SGHVS and FNYEAQ. The CDR3 has 15 residues. V lost 5 bases to trimming and J lost 7 bases; unmatched junction nucleotides: 8.

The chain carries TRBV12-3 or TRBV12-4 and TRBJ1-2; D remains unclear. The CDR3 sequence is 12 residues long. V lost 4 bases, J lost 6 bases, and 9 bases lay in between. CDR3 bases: TGTGCCAGCAGTTCGGAGCCAAATGGCTACACCTTC. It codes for CASSSEPNGYTF.

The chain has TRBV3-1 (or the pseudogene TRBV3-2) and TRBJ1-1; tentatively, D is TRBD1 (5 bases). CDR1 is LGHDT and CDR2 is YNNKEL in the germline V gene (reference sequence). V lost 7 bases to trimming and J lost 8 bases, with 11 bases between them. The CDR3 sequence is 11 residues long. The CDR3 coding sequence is TGTGCCAGCACCCTAGGGGCGGAAGCTTTCTTT. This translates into CASTLGAEAFF.

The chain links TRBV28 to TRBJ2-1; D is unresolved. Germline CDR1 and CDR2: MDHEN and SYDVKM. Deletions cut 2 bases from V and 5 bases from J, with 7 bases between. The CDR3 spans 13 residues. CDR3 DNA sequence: TGTGCCAGCAGTTTAGGAGCGCACAATGAGCAGTTCTTC. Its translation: CASSLGAHNEQFF.

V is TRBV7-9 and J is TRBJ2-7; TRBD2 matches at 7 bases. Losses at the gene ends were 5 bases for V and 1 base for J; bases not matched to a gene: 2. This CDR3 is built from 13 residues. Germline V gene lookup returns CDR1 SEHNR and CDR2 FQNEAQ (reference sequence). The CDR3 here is CASSTGLSYEQYF. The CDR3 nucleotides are TGTGCCAGCAGCACGGGACTATCCTACGAGCAGTACTTC.

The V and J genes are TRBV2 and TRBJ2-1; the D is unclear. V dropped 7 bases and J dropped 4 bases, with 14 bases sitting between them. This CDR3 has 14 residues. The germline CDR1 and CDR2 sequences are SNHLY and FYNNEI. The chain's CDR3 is CASKRSLTYNEQFF. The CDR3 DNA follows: TGTGCCAGCAAACGAAGCTTGACTTACAATGAGCAGTTCTTC.

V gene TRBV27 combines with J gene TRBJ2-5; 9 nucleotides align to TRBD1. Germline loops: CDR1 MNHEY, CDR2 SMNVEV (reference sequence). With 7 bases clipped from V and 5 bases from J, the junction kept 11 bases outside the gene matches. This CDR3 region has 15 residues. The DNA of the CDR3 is TGTGCCAGCACGTCGTCGGACAGGGGTGGCGAGACCCAGTACTTC. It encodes CASTSSDRGGETQYF.

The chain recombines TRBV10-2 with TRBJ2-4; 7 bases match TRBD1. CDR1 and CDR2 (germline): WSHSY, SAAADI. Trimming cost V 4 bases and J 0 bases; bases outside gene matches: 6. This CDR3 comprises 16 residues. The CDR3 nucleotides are TGCGCCAGCAGTGCCCCGGGACAGTTAGCCAAAAACATTCAGTACTTC. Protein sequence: CASSAPGQLAKNIQYF.

This CDR3 reads CASRGQGPTDTQYF. In DNA, the CDR3 is TGTGCCAGCAGGGGACAGGGTCCTACAGATACGCAGTATTTT. The chain combines TRBV28 with TRBJ2-3, with 9 positions matching TRBD1. This CDR3 contains 14 residues. CDR1 is MDHEN and CDR2 is SYDVKM in the germline V gene. Trimming removed 6 bases from V and 3 bases from J; junction bases left unmatched: 4.

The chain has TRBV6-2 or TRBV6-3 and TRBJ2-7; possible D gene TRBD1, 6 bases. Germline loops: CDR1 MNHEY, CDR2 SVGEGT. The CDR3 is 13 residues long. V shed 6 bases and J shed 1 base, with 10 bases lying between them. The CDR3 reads CASSRDISYEQYF. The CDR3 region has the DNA TGTGCCAGCAGCCGGGACATTTCCTACGAGCAGTACTTC.

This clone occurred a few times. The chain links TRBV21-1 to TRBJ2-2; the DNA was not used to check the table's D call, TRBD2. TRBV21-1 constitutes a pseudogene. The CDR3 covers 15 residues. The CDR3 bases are TGTGCCAGCAGCAGACCCCAGCGGGGTACCGGGGAGCTGTTTTTT. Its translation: CASSRPQRGTGELFF.

The CDR3 DNA follows: TGTGCCACCAGCACTACAGGGGAGTACGAGCAGTACGTC. This translates into CATSTTGEYEQYV. V gene TRBV15 combines with J gene TRBJ2-7; 7 bases match TRBD1. Trimming removed 4 bases from V and 4 bases from J; junction bases left unmatched: 4. This CDR3 is 13 amino acids long. Germline CDR1 reads LNHNV; CDR2 reads YYDKDF (reference sequence).

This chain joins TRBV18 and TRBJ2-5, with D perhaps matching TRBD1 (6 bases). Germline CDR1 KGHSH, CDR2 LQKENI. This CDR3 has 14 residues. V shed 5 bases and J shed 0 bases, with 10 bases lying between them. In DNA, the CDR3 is TGTGCCAGCTCAGAACAGGGTAACCAAGAGACCCAGTACTTC. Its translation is CASSEQGNQETQYF.

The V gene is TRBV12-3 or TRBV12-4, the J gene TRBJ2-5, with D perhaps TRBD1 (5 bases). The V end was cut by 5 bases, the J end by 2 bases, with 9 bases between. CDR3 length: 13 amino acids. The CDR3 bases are TGTGCCAGCAGTCCTGGACAACAAGAGACCCAGTACTTC. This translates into CASSPGQQETQYF.

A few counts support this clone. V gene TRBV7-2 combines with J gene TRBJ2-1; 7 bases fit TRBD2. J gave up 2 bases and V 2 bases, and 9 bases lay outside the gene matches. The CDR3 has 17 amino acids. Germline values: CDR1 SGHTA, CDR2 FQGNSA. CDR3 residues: CASSLRGGSGAYNEQFF. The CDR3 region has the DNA TGTGCCAGCAGCTTAAGGGGCGGGAGCGGCGCCTACAATGAGCAGTTCTTC.

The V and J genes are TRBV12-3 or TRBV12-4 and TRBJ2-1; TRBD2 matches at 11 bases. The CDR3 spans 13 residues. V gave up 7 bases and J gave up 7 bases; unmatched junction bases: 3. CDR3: CASKLAGDNEQFF. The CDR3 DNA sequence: TGTGCCAGCAAACTAGCGGGGGATAATGAGCAGTTCTTC.

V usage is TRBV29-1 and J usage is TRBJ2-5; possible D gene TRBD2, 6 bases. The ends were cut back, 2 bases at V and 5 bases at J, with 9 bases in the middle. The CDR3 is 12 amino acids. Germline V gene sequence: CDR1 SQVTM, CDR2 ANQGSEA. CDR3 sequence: CSVERESETQYF. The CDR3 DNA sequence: TGCAGCGTTGAACGGGAGTCGGAGACCCAGTACTTC.

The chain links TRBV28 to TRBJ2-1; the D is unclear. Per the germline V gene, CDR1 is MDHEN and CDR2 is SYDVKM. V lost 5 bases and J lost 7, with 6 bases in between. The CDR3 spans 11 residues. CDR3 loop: CASSRRNEQFF. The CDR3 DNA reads TGTGCCAGCAGTAGGCGGAATGAGCAGTTCTTC.

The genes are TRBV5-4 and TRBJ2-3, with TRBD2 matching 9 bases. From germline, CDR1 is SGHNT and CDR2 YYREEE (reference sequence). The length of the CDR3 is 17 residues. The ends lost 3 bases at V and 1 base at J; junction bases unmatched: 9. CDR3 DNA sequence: TGTGCCAGCAGCTCTGGATTAGCGGGAGAGGGCACAGATACGCAGTATTTT. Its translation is CASSSGLAGEGTDTQYF. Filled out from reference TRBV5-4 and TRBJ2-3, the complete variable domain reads ETGVTQSPTHLIKTRGQQVTLRCSSQSGHNTVSWYQQALGQGPQFIFQYYREEENGRGNFPPRFSGLQFPNYSSELNVNALELDDSALYLCASSSGLAGEGTDTQYFGPGTRLTVL.